These T cell receptor beta chains were read from a single sample in a study of T cell repertoires in cytomegalovirus infection. MiXCR was run by TCRdb on the reads, yielding one entry per CDR3 protein. The repertoire holds some 100,000 distinct CDR3 sequences, 29% seen once, with roughly 81% in the top ten. These TCRs' antigens remain unknown. The material sequenced was CD8+ T cells from cultured PBMCs, taken from culture after CMV antigen stimulation. Receptor source: a human donor in good health (CMV status not recorded). Some clones in this sample may be carry-over from other donors' samples. Each CDR3 is given with its conserved first and last residue. A D gene is named only where the DNA matches it firmly. Part of the rows lack a size; the others show once, few, many or a class for expanded clones.

V	D	size	J	DNA	CDR3
TRBV4-1	-	few	TRBJ2-1	TGCGCCAGCAGCCAAGAGCGGTGGCGGGGGCCCACTAGCTCCTACAATGAGCAGTTCTTC	CASSQERWRGPTSSYNEQFF
TRBV12-3/TRBV12-4	-	few	TRBJ1-4	TGTGCCAGCGGGCGGGCAACTAATGAAAAACTGTTTTTT	CASGRATNEKLFF
TRBV7-8	-	many	TRBJ1-2	TGTGCCAGCAGCCCCGGGCCCTCCGGGGACTATGGCTACACCTTC	CASSPGPSGDYGYTF
TRBV7-8	TRBD2	-	TRBJ2-7	TGTGCCAGCAGCTTAGAGGGACTAGCCCACGAGCAGTACTTC	CASSLEGLAHEQYF
TRBV27	-	-	TRBJ1-1	TGTGCCAGCAGTTCGCACTGGACAGCGAACACTGAAGCTTTCTTT	CASSSHWTANTEAFF
TRBV12-3/TRBV12-4	-	-	TRBJ1-4	TGTGCCAGCAGTTTAGGGGGAGGAGCATTAAATGAAAAACTGTTTTTT	CASSLGGGALNEKLFF
TRBV6-1	TRBD1	-	TRBJ2-7	TGTGCCAGCAGTGAAGCGGGGGCAGGGGGCTACGAGCAGTACTTC	CASSEAGAGGYEQYF
TRBV27	-	many	TRBJ2-7	TGTGCCAGCAGTCCCTCGGGATGGGAGCAGTACTTC	CASSPSGWEQYF
TRBV25-1	TRBD2	-	TRBJ2-1	TGTGCCAGCCGGGGCGGGGGGGCTGGGAATGAGCAGTTCTTC	CASRGGGAGNEQFF
TRBV6-6	-	-	TRBJ2-1	TGTGCCAGCAGTTACATGAATCCGGCCAGCTCCTACAATGAGCAGTTCTTC	CASSYMNPASSYNEQFF
TRBV12-3/TRBV12-4	TRBD2	-	TRBJ2-1	TGTGCCAGCAGGGATAGTAGCGGGGGGGCCTACAATGAGCAGTTCTTC	CASRDSSGGAYNEQFF
TRBV6-6	TRBD2	-	TRBJ2-5	TGTGCCAGCAGAGTCCTGGGCGGCGGGGGGGACCGATGGGAGACCCAGTACTTC	CASRVLGGGGDRWETQYF
TRBV6-1	-	-	TRBJ1-5	TGTGCCAGCAGTGACGGGACTGCGGGATATCAGCCCCAGCATTTT	CASSDGTAGYQPQHF
TRBV7-9	-	-	TRBJ2-7	TGTGCCAGCAGCCCCCGTGGGAGCTCCTACGAGCAGTACTTC	CASSPRGSSYEQYF
TRBV11-2	TRBD2	few	TRBJ2-3	TGTGCCACAGGCCGGGGGGGCCTACCAGATACGCAGTATTTT	CATGRGGLPDTQYF
TRBV24-1	TRBD1	-	TRBJ2-1	TGTGCCACGGGGACAGGGTTGAATGAGCAGTTCTTC	CATGTGLNEQFF
TRBV27	TRBD1	many	TRBJ2-6	TGTGCCAGCGGGGACAGCTCTGGGGCCAACGTCCTGACTTTC	CASGDSSGANVLTF
TRBV20-1	-	few	TRBJ2-2	TGCAGTGCTAGTGGGCCCGACACCGGGGAGCTGTTTTTT	CSASGPDTGELFF
TRBV19	TRBD1	-	TRBJ2-7	TGTGCCAGTACCCAGGACAGGGGTGCATACGAGCAGTACTTC	CASTQDRGAYEQYF
TRBV7-9	TRBD1	-	TRBJ1-4	TGTGCCAGCAGACCGGGGACAGGGAATGAAAAACTGTTTTTT	CASRPGTGNEKLFF
TRBV7-8	TRBD1	few	TRBJ1-1	TGTGCCAGCAGCTTGGGACAGGGGTGGAAAGCTTTCTTT	CASSLGQGWKAFF
TRBV7-9	-	-	TRBJ2-1	TGTGCCAGCAGCTTAGCCCCGAGGCAGTTGGGGAATGAGCAGTTCTTC	CASSLAPRQLGNEQFF
TRBV25-1	-	many	TRBJ1-2	TGTGCCAGCAGTGAAGACGGGAGTAACTATGGCTACACCTTC	CASSEDGSNYGYTF
TRBV7-8	TRBD1	few	TRBJ1-2	TGTGCCAGCAGCCCAGACAGGGTCAATGGCTACACCTTC	CASSPDRVNGYTF
TRBV20-1	TRBD1	-	TRBJ1-4	TGCAGTGCAACAAGGACAGGGGATGAAAAACTGTTTTTT	CSATRTGDEKLFF
TRBV19	-	few	TRBJ2-7	TGTGCCAGTAGTATAAATTACAGGGCCGAGCAGTACTTC	CASSINYRAEQYF
TRBV9	-	-	TRBJ2-3	TGTGCCAGCAGCGCCTACACAGATACGCAGTATTTT	CASSAYTDTQYF
TRBV19	-	few	TRBJ1-2	TGTGCCAGTACCCGGCAGCAGGATGGCTACACCTTC	CASTRQQDGYTF
TRBV7-2	-	many	TRBJ1-3	TGTGCCAGCAGCTTAGATTGGGGGGACGGAAACACCATATATTTT	CASSLDWGDGNTIYF
TRBV7-6	TRBD2	many	TRBJ2-1	TGTGCCAGCAGCTACCTAGCGGGGGGGGTCAATGAGCAGTTCTTC	CASSYLAGGVNEQFF